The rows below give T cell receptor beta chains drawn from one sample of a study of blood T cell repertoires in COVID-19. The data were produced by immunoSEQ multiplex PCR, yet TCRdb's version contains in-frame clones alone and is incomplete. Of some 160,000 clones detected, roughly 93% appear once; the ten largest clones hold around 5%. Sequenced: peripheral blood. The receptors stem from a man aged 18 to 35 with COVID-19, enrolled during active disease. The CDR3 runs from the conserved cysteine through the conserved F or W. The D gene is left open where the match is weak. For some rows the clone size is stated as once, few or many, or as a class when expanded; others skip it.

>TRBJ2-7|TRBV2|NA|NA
TGTGCCAGCAGTGAAGCGCTCGCAGAGGGCTACGAGCAGTACTTC
CASSEALAEGYEQYF
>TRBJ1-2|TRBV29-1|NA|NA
TGCAGCGTTGAGGCGGCCCCAGCTAACTATGGCTACACCTTC
CSVEAAPANYGYTF
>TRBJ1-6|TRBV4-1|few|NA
TGCGCCAGCAGCCAAGTTAGAGCCTCCTATAATTCACCCCTCCACTTT
CASSQVRASYNSPLHF
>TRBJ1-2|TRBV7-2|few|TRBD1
TGTGCCAGCAGCTTAGGTCCCCCCGGACAGGGATATAGTAGTGGCTACACCTTC
CASSLGPPGQGYSSGYTF
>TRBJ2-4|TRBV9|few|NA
TGTGCCAGCAGCGTAGGCGGGACGGTTAAAAACATTCAGTACTTC
CASSVGGTVKNIQYF
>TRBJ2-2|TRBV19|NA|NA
TGTGCCAGTAGCATCTCTACGCCTAACGGGGAGCTGTTTTTT
CASSISTPNGELFF
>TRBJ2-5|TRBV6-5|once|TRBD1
TGTGCCAGCACAGGGACAGTACAAGAGACCCAGTACTTC
CASTGTVQETQYF
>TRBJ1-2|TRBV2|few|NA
TGTGCCAGCAGTTGGCGTGGGGCGGCTGGCTACACCTTC
CASSWRGAAGYTF
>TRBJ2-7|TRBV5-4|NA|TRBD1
TGTGCCAGCAGCCGGACAGGGGCCTACGAGCAGTACTTC
CASSRTGAYEQYF
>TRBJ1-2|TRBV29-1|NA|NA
TGCAGCGGAGGACAGATCAACTATGGCTACACCTTC
CSGGQINYGYTF
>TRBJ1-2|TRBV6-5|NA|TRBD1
TGTGCCAGCAGACAGTCACAGGGGGGATCCTATGGCTACACCTTC
CASRQSQGGSYGYTF
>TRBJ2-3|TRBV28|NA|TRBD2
TGTGCCAGCAGCCACAGCGGGAGAGGCACAGATACGCAGTATTTT
CASSHSGRGTDTQYF
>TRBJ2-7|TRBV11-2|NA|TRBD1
TGTGCCAGCAGCTTTACAGGGGAACTGAGCGAGCAGTACTTC
CASSFTGELSEQYF
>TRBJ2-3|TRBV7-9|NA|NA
TGTGCCAGCAGCTTAGACTCCCAGGCGCAGTATTTT
CASSLDSQAQYF
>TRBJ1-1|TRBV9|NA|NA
TGTGCCAGCACCCCACCGACAGGCAAGAACACTGAAGCTTTCTTT
CASTPPTGKNTEAFF
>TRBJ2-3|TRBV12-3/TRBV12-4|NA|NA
TGTGCCAGCAGTTTCACTAGTTTTCAGTATTTT
CASSFTSFQYF
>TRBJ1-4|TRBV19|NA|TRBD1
TGTGCCAGTAACGACAGGGCGGATGAAAAACTGTTTTTT
CASNDRADEKLFF
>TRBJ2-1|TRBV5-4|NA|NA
TGTGCCAGCAGCTTAGGTGGGAGTGAGCAGTTCTTC
CASSLGGSEQFF